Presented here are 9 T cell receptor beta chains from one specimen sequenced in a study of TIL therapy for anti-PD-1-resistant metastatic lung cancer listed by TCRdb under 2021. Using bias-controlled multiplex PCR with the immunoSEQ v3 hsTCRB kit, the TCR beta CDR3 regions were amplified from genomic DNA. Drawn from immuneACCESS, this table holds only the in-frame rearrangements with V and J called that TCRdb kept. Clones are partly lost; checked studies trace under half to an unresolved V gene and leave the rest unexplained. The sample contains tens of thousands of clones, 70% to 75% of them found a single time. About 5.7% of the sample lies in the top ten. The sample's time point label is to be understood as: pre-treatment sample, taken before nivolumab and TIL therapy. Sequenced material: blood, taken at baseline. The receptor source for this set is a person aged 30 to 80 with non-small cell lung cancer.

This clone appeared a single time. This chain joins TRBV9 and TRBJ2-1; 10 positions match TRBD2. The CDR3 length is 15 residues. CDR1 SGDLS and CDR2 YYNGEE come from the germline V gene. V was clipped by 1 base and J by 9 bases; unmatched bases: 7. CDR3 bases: TGTGCCAGCAGCGTATCGCCTAGCGGGAGCGGTGAGCAGTTCTTC. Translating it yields CASSVSPSGSGEQFF.

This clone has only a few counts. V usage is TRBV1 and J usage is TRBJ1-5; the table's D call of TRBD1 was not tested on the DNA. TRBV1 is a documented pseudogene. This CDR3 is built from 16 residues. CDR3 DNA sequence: TGCACCAGCAGCCAAATCCCTCCTGAGACATTACAGCCCCAGCATTTT. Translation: CTSSQIPPETLQPQHF.

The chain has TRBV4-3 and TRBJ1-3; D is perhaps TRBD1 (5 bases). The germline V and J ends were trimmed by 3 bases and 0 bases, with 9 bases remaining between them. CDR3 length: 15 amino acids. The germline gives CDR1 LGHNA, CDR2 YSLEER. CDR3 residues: CASSQGEISGNTIYF. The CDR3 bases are TGCGCCAGCAGCCAGGGGGAAATCTCTGGAAACACCATATATTTT.

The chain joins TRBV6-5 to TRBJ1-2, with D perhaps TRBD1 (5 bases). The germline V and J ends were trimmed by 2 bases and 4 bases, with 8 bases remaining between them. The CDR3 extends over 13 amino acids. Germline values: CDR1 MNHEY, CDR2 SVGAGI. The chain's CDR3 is CASSYRDGYGYTF. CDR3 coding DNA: TGTGCCAGCAGTTACCGGGACGGCTATGGCTACACCTTC.

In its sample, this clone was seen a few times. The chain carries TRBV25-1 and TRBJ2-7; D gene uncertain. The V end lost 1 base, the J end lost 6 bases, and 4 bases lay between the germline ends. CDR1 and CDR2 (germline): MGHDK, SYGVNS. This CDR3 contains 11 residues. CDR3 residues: CASSEFTEQYF. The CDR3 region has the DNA TGTGCCAGCAGTGAATTTACCGAGCAGTACTTC.

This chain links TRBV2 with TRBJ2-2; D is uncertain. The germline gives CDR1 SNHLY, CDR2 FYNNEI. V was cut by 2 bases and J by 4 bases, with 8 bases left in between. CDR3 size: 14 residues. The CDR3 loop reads CASSELGITGELFF. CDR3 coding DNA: TGTGCCAGCAGTGAATTGGGGATCACCGGGGAGCTGTTTTTT.

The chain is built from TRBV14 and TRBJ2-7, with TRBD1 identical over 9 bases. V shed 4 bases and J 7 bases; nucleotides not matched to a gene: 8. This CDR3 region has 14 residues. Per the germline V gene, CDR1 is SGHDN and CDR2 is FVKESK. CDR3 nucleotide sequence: TGTGCCAGCAGCCCCCGGGACAGGGATTGGGAGCAGTACTTC. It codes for CASSPRDRDWEQYF.

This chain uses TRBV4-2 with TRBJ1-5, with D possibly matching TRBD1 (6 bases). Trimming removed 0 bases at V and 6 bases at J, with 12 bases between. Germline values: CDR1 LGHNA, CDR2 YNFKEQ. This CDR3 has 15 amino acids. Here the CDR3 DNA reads TGTGCCAGCAGCCAAGATCGGGGGGCGGCTCAGCCCCAGCATTTT. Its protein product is CASSQDRGAAQPQHF.

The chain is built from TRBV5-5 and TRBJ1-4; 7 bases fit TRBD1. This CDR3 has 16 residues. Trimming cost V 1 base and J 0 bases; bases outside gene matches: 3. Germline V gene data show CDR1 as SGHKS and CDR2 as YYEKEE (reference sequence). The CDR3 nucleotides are TGTGCCAGCAGCTTGATCAGGGGGGCAACTAATGAAAAACTGTTTTTT. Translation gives CASSLIRGATNEKLFF.